This T cell receptor (beta chain) originates from a study of CD8+CD57+ T cells in acquired aplastic anemia. Study outcomes and limitations: Sharing between patients and controls was observed for about 27 CD8+ CDR3 sequences.

The template for TCR beta VDJ and CDR3 sequence profiling was genomic DNA. In TCRdb, the reads were re-called with MiXCR into one record per CDR3 protein. The table lists around 170,000 distinct CDR3 sequences, just under 50% of them singletons. The CDR3 runs to 13 residues. The germline CDR1 and CDR2 sequences are KGHDR and SFDVKD. V gave up 7 bases and J gave up 2 bases; unmatched junction bases: 2. Patients picked for sequencing had shown CD8+CD57+ cell expansion detected by flow cytometry. Notes on this clonotype: Its antigen is currently unknown.

The TCR originated in a human donor with aplastic anemia. The chain couples TRBV24-1 to TRBJ1-1; TRBD1 matches 8 bases. What was sequenced was sorted CD4+, CD8+, or CD8+CD57+ T cells (not recorded which) from PBMCs. The CDR3 here is CATRGTGNTEAFF. CDR3 nucleotide sequence: TGTGCCACCAGGGGGACAGGTAACACTGAAGCTTTCTTT.